The 2 T cell receptor beta chains given below trace back to one sample, sequenced in a study of blood T cell repertoires in COVID-19. Clones were read by immunoSEQ multiplex PCR, and TCRdb kept only the in-frame ones, dropping some. The sample has 150,000 to 200,000 clones; roughly nine tenths are singletons. Source material: peripheral blood. The receptor source for this set is a man between 18 and 29 years old who had recovered from COVID-19.

The rearrangement links TRBV7-9 to TRBJ2-1; TRBD2 agrees at 9 bases. The germline CDR1 and CDR2 sequences are SEHNR and FQNEAQ (reference sequence). The CDR3 has 18 residues. J lost 10 bases, V lost 5 bases, and 21 bases had no gene match. For the CDR3, the DNA is TGTGCCAGCAGCCCTCCTGGGGAGCGGGAGGTCCCCTTTACGGAGCAGTTCTTC. It specifies CASSPPGEREVPFTEQFF.

This sequence joins TRBV6-2 or TRBV6-3 and TRBJ1-3; D gene unclear. The CDR3 length is 11 residues. CDR1 is MNHEY and CDR2 is SVGEGT in the germline V gene. V lost 6 bases, J lost 6 bases, and 6 bases lay in between. CDR3: CASSEQNTIYF. DNA for the CDR3: TGTGCCAGCAGCGAGCAAAACACCATATATTTT.